This TCR beta chain was sequenced for a study of Ad26.COV2.S vaccination and SARS-CoV-2 variants (dated by TCRdb to about 2021). As for the study more broadly: Vaccine-arm donors came from COV1001, a multicentre, randomized, double-blind, placebo-controlled phase I-IIa trial of Ad26.COV2.S in healthy adults. Ad26.COV2.S was administered intramuscularly at 5 x 10^10 or 1 x 10^11 viral particles, either as a single shot or as two shots given 56 days apart. TCRbeta repertoire sequencing was used to assess the specificity and breadth of SARS-CoV-2-reactive T cell receptors after Ad26.COV2.S vaccination. A total of approximately 30 samples were included in the TCR-sequenced set, comprising some 20 Ad26.COV2.S vaccine recipients, 5 placebo recipients and 8 SARS-CoV-2 convalescent individuals. Trial participants were randomized into five groups of five: low-dose or high-dose Ad26.COV2.S given once or twice, or placebo on both occasions. Investigators remained blinded to trial group allocation during experiments and outcome assessment. What the study reported, not specific to this receptor: The study lacked the statistical power to compare responses across vaccine doses or regimens. Comparable non-spike TCR breadth was observed between vaccine and placebo recipients, consistent with only spike being contained in the vaccine. After vaccination, spike-specific CD8+ and CD4+ T cell responses were reported to show substantial breadth. According to the authors, total T cell responses may have been underestimated by the TCR breadth and depth analyses. Spike-specific TCR breadth was higher in Ad26.COV2.S recipients than in placebo recipients (P = 0.0014).

A remark on this clone: Its antigen is not yet known. Base-call qualities are not available, and no considerably larger clone is one nucleotide away.

The immunoSEQ Assay was used to sequence TCRbeta CDR3 regions. After extraction, genomic DNA underwent amplification by bias-controlled multiplex PCR, followed by high-throughput sequencing. The original pipeline was this. Collapsing and filtering of sequences were performed to quantify the absolute abundance of each unique TCRbeta CDR3 region. T cell fraction was estimated by normalizing TCRbeta template counts to usable DNA, which was measured by amplifying reference genes present in all nucleated cells. Repertoire TCRs were annotated as SARS-CoV-2-specific when V gene, CDR3 amino acid sequence and J gene were exactly matched to a known reactive TCR set. The reference SARS-CoV-2 TCR set came from MIRA and was filtered for enrichment in COVID-19-positive ImmuneCODE repertoires, removing public or cross-reactive TCRs. Using the MIRA antigens, annotated TCRs were further analysed by specific ORF or by position within an ORF. Breadth was defined as annotated unique rearrangements over total unique productive rearrangements; depth was the summed frequency of those rearrangements. Two-sided Wilcoxon rank-sum tests were used to compare TCR breadth between groups. TCRdb took this table from immuneACCESS and kept in-frame rearrangements with V and J called. Such tables lack part of the clones; where checked against another copy, unresolved V genes explain under half of the gap, and the rest is unexplained. V and J calls plus clone size are reproduced from that table; the DNA served to infer D and trimming. For this sample the table gives about 390,000 clones, of which 70% to 90% were detected only once. The ten largest make up under 4% of the sample.

Interpreted using the paper, the treatment or condition label stands for: 19 received Ad26.COV2.S at low or high dose, single or two shots; a few received placebo; per-sample allocation not given. Repertoires of vaccine and placebo recipients were sequenced from samples collected on day 63 after the first injection. In Cohort 1b, roughly 26 adults aged 18-55 years were enrolled at a single site in Boston, USA, between 29 July and 7 August 2020. Ad26.COV2.S was a replication-incompetent adenovirus type 26 vector that expressed a prefusion-stabilized SARS-CoV-2 spike protein derived from the original Wuhan strain. Specimen: peripheral blood, collected in a trial of Ad26.COV2.S vaccine versus placebo. The TCR originated in a person aged 18-65 years who received the Ad26.COV2.S COVID-19 vaccine or a placebo.

The encoded CDR3 is CASSDGFGGEAFF. The DNA is as follows: TGTGCCAGCAGTGATGGGTTTGGGGGGGAAGCTTTCTTT. The receptor chain draws on TRBV6-1 and TRBJ1-1; tentative D gene TRBD1, with 5 bases matching. The CDR3 spans 13 residues, from the cysteine through the phenylalanine. The sequence is cut down to CDR3 DNA, 39 bases in frame from base 1. The germline V gene supplies CDR1 MNHNS and CDR2 SASEGT. V loses 3 bases of germline sequence and J loses 8 bases, and the interval between the two ends is 13 bases.